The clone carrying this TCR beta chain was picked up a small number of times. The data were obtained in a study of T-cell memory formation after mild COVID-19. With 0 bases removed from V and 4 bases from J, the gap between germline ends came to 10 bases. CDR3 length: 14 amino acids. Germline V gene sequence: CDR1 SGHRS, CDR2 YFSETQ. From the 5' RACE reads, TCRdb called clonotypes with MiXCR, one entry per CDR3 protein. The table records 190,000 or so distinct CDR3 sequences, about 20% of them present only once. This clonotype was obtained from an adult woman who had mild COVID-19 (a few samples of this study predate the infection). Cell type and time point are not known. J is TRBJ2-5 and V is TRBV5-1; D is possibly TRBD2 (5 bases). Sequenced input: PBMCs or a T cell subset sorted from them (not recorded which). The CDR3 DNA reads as TGCGCCAGCAGCTTGGAGAGGGCCAGAGAGACCCAGTACTTC. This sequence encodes CASSLERARETQYF. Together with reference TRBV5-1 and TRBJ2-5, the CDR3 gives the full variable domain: KAGVTQTPRYLIKTRGQQVTLSCSPISGHRSVSWYQQTPGQGLQFLFEYFSETQRNKGNFPGRFSGRQFSNSRSEMNVSTLELGDSALYLCASSLERARETQYFGPGTRLLVL.